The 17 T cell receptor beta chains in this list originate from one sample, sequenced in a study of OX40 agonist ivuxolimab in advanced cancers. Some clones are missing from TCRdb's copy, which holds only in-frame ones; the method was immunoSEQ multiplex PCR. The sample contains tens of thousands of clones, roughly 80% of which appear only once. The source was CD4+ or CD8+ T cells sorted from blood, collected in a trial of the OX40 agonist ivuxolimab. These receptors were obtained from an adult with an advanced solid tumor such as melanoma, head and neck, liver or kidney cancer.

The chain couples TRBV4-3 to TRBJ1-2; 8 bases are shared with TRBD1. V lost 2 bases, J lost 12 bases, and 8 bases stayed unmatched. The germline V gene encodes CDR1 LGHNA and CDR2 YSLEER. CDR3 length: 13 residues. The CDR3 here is CASSQRDRLNHTF. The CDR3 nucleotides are TGCGCCAGCAGCCAAAGGGACAGGTTAAACCACACCTTC.

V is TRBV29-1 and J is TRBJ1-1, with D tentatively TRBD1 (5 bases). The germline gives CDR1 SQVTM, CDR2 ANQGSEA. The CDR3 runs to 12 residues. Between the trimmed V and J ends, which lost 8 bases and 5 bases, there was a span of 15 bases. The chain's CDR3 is CSLRDFGTEAFF. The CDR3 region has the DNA TGCAGCCTTCGGGACTTTGGAACTGAAGCTTTCTTT.

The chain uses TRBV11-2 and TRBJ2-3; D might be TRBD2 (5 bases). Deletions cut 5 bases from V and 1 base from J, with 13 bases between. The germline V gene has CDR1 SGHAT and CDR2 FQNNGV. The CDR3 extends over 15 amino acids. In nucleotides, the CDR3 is TGTGCCAGCAGCCCGAGGAGGAGCGGCACAGATACGCAGTATTTT. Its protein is CASSPRRSGTDTQYF.

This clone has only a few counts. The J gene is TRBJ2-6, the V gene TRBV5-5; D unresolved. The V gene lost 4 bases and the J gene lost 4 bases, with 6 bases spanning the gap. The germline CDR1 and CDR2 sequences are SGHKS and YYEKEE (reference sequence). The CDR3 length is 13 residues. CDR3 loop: CASSTSGANVLTF. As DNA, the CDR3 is TGTGCCAGCAGCACGTCCGGGGCCAACGTCCTGACTTTC.

CDR3: CASSLDRYEAFF. The CDR3 region has the DNA TGTGCCAGCAGTCTGGACAGGTATGAAGCTTTCTTT. The gene calls are TRBV6-1 and TRBJ1-1; the match to TRBD1 covers 7 bases. Germline V lookup: CDR1 MNHNS, CDR2 SASEGT. This CDR3 has 12 amino acids. With 5 bases clipped from V and 7 bases from J, the junction kept 4 bases outside the gene matches.

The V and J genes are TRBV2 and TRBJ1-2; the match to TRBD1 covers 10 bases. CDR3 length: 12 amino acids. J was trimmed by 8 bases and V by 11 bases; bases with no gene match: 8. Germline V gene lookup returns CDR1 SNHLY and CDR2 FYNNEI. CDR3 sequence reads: CASRQGARGYTF. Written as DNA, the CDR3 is TGTGCCTCCCGACAGGGGGCAAGAGGCTACACCTTC.

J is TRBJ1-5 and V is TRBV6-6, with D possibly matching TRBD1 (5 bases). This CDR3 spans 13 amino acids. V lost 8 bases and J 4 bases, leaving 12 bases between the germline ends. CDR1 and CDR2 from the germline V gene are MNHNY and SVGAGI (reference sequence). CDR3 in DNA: TGTGCCAGCGTGGGGAACAGGAATCAGCCCCAGCATTTT. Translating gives CASVGNRNQPQHF.

CDR3 coding DNA: TGTGCCAGCAGCTCGACACCCCACACTGAAGCTTTCTTT. This sequence encodes CASSSTPHTEAFF. The V gene is TRBV7-7, the J gene TRBJ1-1; D unresolved. This CDR3 is built from 13 residues. V gave up 4 bases and J gave up 3 bases, with 9 bases separating them. Germline V CDR1 and CDR2: SSHAT, FNYEAQ (reference sequence).

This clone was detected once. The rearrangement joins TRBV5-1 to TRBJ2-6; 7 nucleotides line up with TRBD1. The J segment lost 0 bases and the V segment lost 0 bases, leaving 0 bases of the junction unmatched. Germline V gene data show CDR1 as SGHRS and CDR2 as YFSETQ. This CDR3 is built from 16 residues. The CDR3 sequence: CASSLGDSSGANVLTF. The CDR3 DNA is TGCGCCAGCAGCTTGGGGGACAGCTCTGGGGCCAACGTCCTGACTTTC.

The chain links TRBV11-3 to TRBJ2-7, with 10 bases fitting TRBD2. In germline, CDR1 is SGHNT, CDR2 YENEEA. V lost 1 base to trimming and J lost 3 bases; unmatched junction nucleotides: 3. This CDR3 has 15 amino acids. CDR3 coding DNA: TGTGCCAGCAGCTTAGCACTAGCGGGGATCTACGAGCAGTACTTC. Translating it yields CASSLALAGIYEQYF.

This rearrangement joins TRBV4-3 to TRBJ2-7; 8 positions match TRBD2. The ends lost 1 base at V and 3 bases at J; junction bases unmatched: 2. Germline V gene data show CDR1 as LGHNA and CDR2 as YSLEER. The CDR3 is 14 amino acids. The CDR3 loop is CASSQAGGGYEQYF. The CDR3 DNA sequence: TGCGCCAGCAGCCAAGCGGGGGGGGGCTACGAGCAGTACTTC.

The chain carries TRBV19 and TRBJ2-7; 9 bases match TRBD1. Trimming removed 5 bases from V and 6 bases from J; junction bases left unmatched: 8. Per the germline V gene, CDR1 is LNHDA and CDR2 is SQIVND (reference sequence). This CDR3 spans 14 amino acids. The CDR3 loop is CASSVRDRVLEQYF. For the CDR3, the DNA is TGTGCCAGTAGTGTCCGGGACAGGGTCCTCGAGCAGTACTTC.

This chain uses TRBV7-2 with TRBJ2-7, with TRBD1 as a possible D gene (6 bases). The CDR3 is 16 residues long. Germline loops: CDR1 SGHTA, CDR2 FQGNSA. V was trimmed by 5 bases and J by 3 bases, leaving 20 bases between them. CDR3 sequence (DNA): TGTGCCAGCAGCCTTGAACAGGGTACGGGAATCTACGAGCAGTACTTC. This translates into CASSLEQGTGIYEQYF.

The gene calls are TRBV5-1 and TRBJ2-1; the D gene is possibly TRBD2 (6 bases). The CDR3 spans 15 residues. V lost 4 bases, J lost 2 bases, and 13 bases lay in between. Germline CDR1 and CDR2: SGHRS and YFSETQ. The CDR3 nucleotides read TGCGCCAGCAGCGGAGGGCGTGGGGCCTACAATGAGCAGTTCTTC. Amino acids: CASSGGRGAYNEQFF.

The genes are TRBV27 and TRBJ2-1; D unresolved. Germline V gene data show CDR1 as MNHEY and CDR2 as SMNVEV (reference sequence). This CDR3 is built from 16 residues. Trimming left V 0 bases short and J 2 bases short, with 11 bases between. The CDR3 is CASSLSGLNAYNEQFF. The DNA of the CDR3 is TGTGCCAGCAGTTTATCGGGCCTCAACGCCTACAATGAGCAGTTCTTC.

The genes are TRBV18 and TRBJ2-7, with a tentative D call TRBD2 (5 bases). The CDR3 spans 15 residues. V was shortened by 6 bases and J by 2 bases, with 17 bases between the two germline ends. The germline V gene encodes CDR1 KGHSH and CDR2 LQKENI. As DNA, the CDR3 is TGTGCCAGCTCTTCCGGGCGAGGGAGTGCCTACGAGCAGTACTTC. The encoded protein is CASSSGRGSAYEQYF.

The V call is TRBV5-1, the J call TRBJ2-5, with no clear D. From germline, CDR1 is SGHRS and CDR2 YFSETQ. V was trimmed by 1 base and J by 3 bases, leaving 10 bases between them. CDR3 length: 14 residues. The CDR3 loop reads CASSLWVGEETQYF. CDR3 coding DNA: TGCGCCAGCAGCTTGTGGGTTGGAGAAGAGACCCAGTACTTC. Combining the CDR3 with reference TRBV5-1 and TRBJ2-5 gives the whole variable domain KAGVTQTPRYLIKTRGQQVTLSCSPISGHRSVSWYQQTPGQGLQFLFEYFSETQRNKGNFPGRFSGRQFSNSRSEMNVSTLELGDSALYLCASSLWVGEETQYFGPGTRLLVL.